This T cell receptor (beta chain) was retrieved from a study of blood T cell repertoires in COVID-19. Study overall: The samples span acute and convalescent COVID-19 from the United States, Italy and Spain. PBMCs, B-cell-depleted T cells, or T cells were the source of the cDNA or gDNA that made up the material.

Symptom resolution, clearance, or two negative PCRs marked the recovered donors of Cohort 3. The CDR3 has 13 residues. V lost 4 bases and J 4 bases, leaving 10 bases between the germline ends. Germline CDR1 reads LNHDA; CDR2 reads SQIVND (reference sequence). This clone was seen just once. Under the authors' procedure: Reference gene primer amplification yielded estimated nucleated cell counts. Libraries were prepared by immunoSEQ multiplex PCR; TCRdb keeps only in-frame clonotypes and omits some of them. The DNA was the basis for D and trimming; V, J and clone size are from that table. The sample includes about 210,000 clones, around 85% of them seen just once.

The chain combines TRBV19 with TRBJ1-2; perhaps TRBD1 as D (6 bases). The TCR sequence derives from a middle-aged man who had recovered from COVID-19. The sequenced sample consisted of PBMCs or T cells enriched from blood (not recorded which). CDR3 sequence reads: CASSRGLSYGYTF. The CDR3 DNA reads as TGTGCCAGTAGTAGGGGGCTGAGCTATGGCTACACCTTC.